This note documents a single T cell receptor (beta chain) sequence. Two oligonucleotides, mixed equimolar, formed the beta constant-region primer covering TRBC1 and TRBC2. Ligated cDNA was amplified by four rounds of PCR with nested alpha and beta constant-region primers and SP2. TCRdb reprocessed the UMI-ligation and nested PCR reads via MiXCR and lists one record per CDR3 protein. This table holds 95,000 to 150,000 distinct CDR3 sequences, 35% to 40% found once. This CDR3 is 14 amino acids long. V shed 8 bases and J 5 bases; nucleotides not matched to a gene: 7. Germline V gene sequence: CDR1 LNHDA, CDR2 SQIVND (reference sequence). This sample is drawn from a study of naive and memory T cell subsets.

The receptor was derived from a human donor in good health. The source material was central memory CD4+ T cells from blood. This rearrangement joins TRBV19 to TRBJ2-1, with 9 bases lining up with TRBD2. The CDR3, as DNA: TGTGCCAGTGGGAGGACTAGCGTGAACAATGAGCAGTTCTTC. This gives the protein CASGRTSVNNEQFF.